This is a list of T cell receptor beta chains from one sample in a study of Graves' ophthalmopathy and Graves' hyperthyroidism. TCRdb re-derived calls from the multiplex PCR reads in MiXCR, one entry per CDR3 protein. Of 45,000 to 60,000 distinct CDR3 sequences in the sample, roughly 47% are singletons; the top ten hold approximately 4.8%. Sequencing was carried out using peripheral blood. These receptor sequences come from an adult woman with Graves' ophthalmopathy. Both conserved end residues are part of each CDR3. The D gene is left open where the match is weak. Some rows have no size entry. The others give once, few or many, or a class for an expanded clone.

d_call | j_call | v_call | clone_size | cdr3_nt | cdr3_aa
TRBD2 | TRBJ2-1 | TRBV5-1 | NA | TGCGCCAGCAGCTCTTGGACTAGCGGGAGTGAGCAGTTCTTC | CASSSWTSGSEQFF
NA | TRBJ1-6 | TRBV28 | many | TGTGCCAGCAGTTTAGGGGGGAAGGGGATGGTGGCCCTCCACTTT | CASSLGGKGMVALHF
TRBD1 | TRBJ1-5 | TRBV27 | many | TGTGCCAGCAGTTTAGGGACAGGGAATAGCAATCAGCCCCAGCATTTT | CASSLGTGNSNQPQHF
TRBD1 | TRBJ1-5 | TRBV29-1 | NA | TGCAGCAGCCAAGATGGGACAGGGGATCAGCCCCAGCATTTT | CSSQDGTGDQPQHF
NA | TRBJ1-1 | TRBV20-1 | NA | TGCAGTACTAGTGCCATGAACACTGAAGCTTTCTTT | CSTSAMNTEAFF
NA | TRBJ2-1 | TRBV6-4 | NA | TGTGCCAGCAGTGACTCACAGGGAGGTGAGCAGTTCTTC | CASSDSQGGEQFF
NA | TRBJ1-2 | TRBV19 | NA | TGTGCCAGTAGTATAGGTGCCAGTTTGAACTATGGCTACACCTTC | CASSIGASLNYGYTF
NA | TRBJ2-1 | TRBV6-5 | NA | TGTGCCAGCGGTTATGGTGGGAACTACAGTGAGCAGTTCTTC | CASGYGGNYSEQFF
TRBD1 | TRBJ2-2 | TRBV29-1 | many | TGCAGCGGTAGGACAGGGGGGAGCACCGGGGAGCTGTTTTTT | CSGRTGGSTGELFF
TRBD1 | TRBJ2-5 | TRBV7-6 | NA | TGTGCCAGCAGCTTAGTTTCGGGGTCCGATTCAGGGGGCTCAGAGACCCAGTACTTC | CASSLVSGSDSGGSETQYF